One sample yielded the 15 T cell receptor beta chains listed below, sequenced in a study of blood T cells in healthy people across ages (dated by TCRdb to the mid-2010s). Library prep was done by 5' RACE. The listed sequencing device is Illumina HiSeq 2500. A second PCR of about 7 to 12 cycles was run with a J-beta primer mix and a sample-barcoded 5' primer. The public sequencing data were trimmed at Q25 with fastp and processed into clonotypes with MiXCR by TCRdb, which kept only in-frame beta chains. Rows with one shared CDR3 protein collapse into an entry with the most common genes and DNA. The sample table contains roughly 800,000 distinct CDR3 sequences; only one count was recorded for 20% to 30% of them. Of the sample, 3% is held by the ten largest clones. These data are also associated with another study on T cells of mothers and their children.

The material sequenced was blood. All receptors come from a boy aged 5-17 years in good health.

The gene calls are TRBV10-3 and TRBJ2-7, with unresolved D. Germline loops: CDR1 ENHRY, CDR2 SYGVKD. The CDR3 has 12 residues. The V and J ends lost 3 bases and 7 bases respectively, with 10 bases between them. The CDR3 bases are TGTGCCATCAGTGATCGTCTTAGGGAGCAGTACTTC. Amino acid sequence: CAISDRLREQYF.

The rearrangement links TRBV6-4 to TRBJ1-1; D not resolved. Trimming stripped 6 bases from V and 10 bases from J, with 15 bases between. The CDR3 is made up of 12 amino acids. Germline V lookup: CDR1 MRHNA, CDR2 SNTAGT. As DNA, the CDR3 is TGTGCCAGCAGACAACAGAGGGCGGCAGCTTTCTTT. This sequence encodes CASRQQRAAAFF.

The chain joins TRBV4-2 to TRBJ2-2, with D hard to call. Germline V gives CDR1 LGHNA, CDR2 YNFKEQ. V lost 5 bases to trimming and J lost 1 base, with 8 bases between them. The CDR3 is made up of 14 amino acids. CDR3 amino acids: CASSNSQNTGELFF. The CDR3 DNA follows: TGTGCCAGCAGCAATAGTCAGAACACCGGGGAGCTGTTTTTT.

The chain has TRBV6-5 and TRBJ2-3, with D possibly being TRBD1 (6 bases). The germline V gene encodes CDR1 MNHEY and CDR2 SVGAGI. The CDR3 consists of 16 residues. Deletions cut 4 bases from V and 5 bases from J, with 19 bases between. This CDR3 reads CASSSPAQGSKDTQYF. The CDR3 bases are TGTGCCAGCAGTTCCCCAGCCCAGGGGAGTAAAGATACGCAGTATTTT.

The V and J genes are TRBV6-2 or TRBV6-3 and TRBJ2-5; D tentatively fits TRBD1 or TRBD2 (5 bases each). The DNA end is a closer match to TRBJ2-7, so the J assignment may be wrong. Germline V lookup: CDR1 MNHEY, CDR2 SVGEGT. CDR3 size: 16 residues. CDR3: CASSYSTADDSYEQYF. In DNA, the CDR3 is TGTGCCAGCAGTTACTCGACAGCGGACGACTCCTACGAGCAGTACTTC.

This rearrangement joins TRBV28 to TRBJ2-5, with 8 nucleotides matching TRBD1. The last part of the DNA fits TRBJ2-1 better; the J call may be wrong. The length of the CDR3 is 16 residues. Germline lookup yields CDR1 MDHEN and CDR2 SYDVKM. The CDR3 loop reads CASSASQGASNNEQFF. CDR3 sequence (DNA): TGTGCCAGCAGTGCGTCGCAGGGGGCTTCAAACAATGAGCAGTTCTTC.

The chain carries TRBV20-1 and TRBJ2-1; 13 nucleotides agree with TRBD2. This CDR3 spans 16 amino acids. The V and J ends lost 6 bases and 1 base, in that order; junction bases with no gene match: 6. CDR1 is DFQATT and CDR2 is SNEGSKA in the germline V gene (reference sequence). The CDR3 here is CSARTSGSASYNEQFF. The CDR3 DNA reads TGCAGTGCCCGGACTAGCGGGAGTGCGTCCTACAATGAGCAGTTCTTC.

The J gene is TRBJ2-6, the V gene TRBV6-1; weak D call: TRBD1 (7 bases). The CDR3 totals 16 residues. The germline V and J ends were trimmed by 9 bases and 2 bases, with 17 bases remaining between them. Looked up from germline, CDR1 is MNHNS and CDR2 is SASEGT. The CDR3 region is CASVQGGYTGANVLTF. CDR3 in DNA: TGTGCCAGTGTTCAGGGGGGCTATACTGGGGCCAACGTCCTGACTTTC.

The chain carries TRBV10-3 and TRBJ2-5; D possibly corresponds to TRBD2 (5 bases). Germline V gene data show CDR1 as ENHRY and CDR2 as SYGVKD. The CDR3 is 16 amino acids. Trimming removed 0 bases from V and 5 bases from J, with 16 bases in between. Here the CDR3 reads CAISESTRGSGETQYF. The CDR3 DNA follows: TGTGCCATCAGTGAGTCGACTCGGGGAAGTGGGGAGACCCAGTACTTC.

The sample holds a few counts of this clonotype. The gene calls are TRBV20-1 and TRBJ2-3, with D unclear. Between the trimmed V and J ends, which lost 0 bases and 6 bases, there was a span of 10 bases. The CDR3 totals 13 residues. CDR1 and CDR2 (germline): DFQATT, SNEGSKA (reference sequence). This CDR3 reads CSARDRLRDTQYF. DNA for the CDR3: TGCAGTGCTAGAGATCGTTTACGGGATACGCAGTATTTT.

The CDR3 region has the DNA TGTGCCAGCGCGGGGCAGGGACTTTACAATGAGCAGTTCTTC. Its translation: CASAGQGLYNEQFF. The chain joins TRBV27 to TRBJ2-5, with D maybe TRBD2 (6 bases). The J call is uncertain, as TRBJ2-1 better fits the DNA end. CDR1 is MNHEY and CDR2 is SMNVEV in the germline V gene (reference sequence). The CDR3 contains 14 residues.

This clonotype was picked up a small number of times. This CDR3 is CASSLETSVNEQFF. CDR3 DNA: TGCGCCAGCAGCTTAGAGACTAGCGTCAATGAGCAGTTCTTC. V usage is TRBV5-1 and J usage is TRBJ2-5, with 8 bases fitting TRBD2. The DNA end is a closer match to TRBJ2-1, so the J assignment may be wrong. This CDR3 is built from 14 residues. The germline V gene encodes CDR1 SGHRS and CDR2 YFSETQ.

This clonotype was seen a few times. This chain uses TRBV7-2 with TRBJ2-3; the D call may be TRBD1 or TRBD2 (5 bases each). Germline CDR1 is SGHTA and CDR2 is FQGNSA. V lost 6 bases and J lost 5, with 12 bases in between. CDR3 length equals 13 residues. CDR3 bases: TGTGCCAGCAGTACCGGTGGGGGAGATACGCAGTATTTT. This encodes CASSTGGGDTQYF. Using reference TRBV7-2 and TRBJ2-3 for the parts outside the CDR3, the full variable domain is GAGVSQSPSNKVTEKGKDVELRCDPISGHTALYWYRQSLGQGLEFLIYFQGNSAPDKSGLPSDRFSAERTGGSVSTLTIQRTQQEDSAVYLCASSTGGGDTQYFGPGTRLTVL.

This chain uses TRBV7-3 with TRBJ2-2; D is undetermined. Germline V CDR1 and CDR2: SGHTA, FQGTGA. The V gene lost 5 bases and the J gene lost 1 base, with 8 bases spanning the gap. There are 14 residues in the CDR3. The CDR3 nucleotides read TGTGCCAGCAGCGCTCAGTGGAACACCGGGGAGCTGTTTTTT. It yields the protein CASSAQWNTGELFF. Together with reference TRBV7-3 and TRBJ2-2, the CDR3 gives the full variable domain: GAGVSQTPSNKVTEKGKYVELRCDPISGHTALYWYRQSLGQGPEFLIYFQGTGAADDSGLPNDRFFAVRPEGSVSTLKIQRTERGDSAVYLCASSAQWNTGELFFGEGSRLTVL.

The chain is built from TRBV27 and TRBJ2-7; D is perhaps TRBD1 (5 bases). The V gene's germline CDR1 is MNHEY and CDR2 SMNVEV (reference sequence). V gave up 6 bases and J gave up 6 bases, with 18 bases separating them. The CDR3 consists of 14 residues. The CDR3 loop is CASSPSWGRLEQYF. The CDR3 DNA reads as TGTGCCAGCAGCCCGAGTTGGGGCAGACTCGAGCAGTACTTC.